Listed here is a single T cell receptor beta chain. Its antigen is unidentified. A much larger clone lies a single base off, so this may be a read error. Co-extraction of RNA and DNA was performed on about 20-32 mg of unsorted bulk tissue. This sample is drawn from a study of tumor-infiltrating lymphocytes in primary liver carcinoma. The wider study: Lesions, classed as T1-T3 N0M0, spanned 4.2 to 10 cm across. Yields of productive TCRbeta reads ranged from roughly 3.5 to 7.5 million per sample and were similar across tissue types.

Findings of the study overall: Tumor-adjacent and tumor-blood pairs displayed less overlap than did pairs of tumor regions. Blood fell significantly below tumors in its top-250-clone fraction (p = 0.039).

TCR beta cDNA was prepared out of roughly 450 ng total RNA by means of a constant-region primer. Amplification in three nested multiplex PCR rounds with slightly modified ARM-PCR gave rise to TCR beta libraries. Forward primers for TRBV1-TRBV30 and a C-beta reverse primer served the first two PCR rounds, at 10 cycles each. MiXCR was run by TCRdb on the multiplex PCR reads, yielding one entry per CDR3 protein. The table lists tens of thousands of distinct CDR3 sequences, approximately 70% of them singletons. Germline loops: CDR1 MRHNA, CDR2 SNTAGT. CDR3 length: 14 residues. The ends were cut back, 5 bases at V and 8 bases at J, with 17 bases in the middle.

Sequencing input: tumor-adjacent normal liver tissue. The receptor comes from a man aged 40-55 years with primary liver carcinoma and hepatitis B virus infection. The chain joins TRBV6-4 to TRBJ2-3, with a weak D call TRBD1 (6 bases). The CDR3 sequence: CASSPRGNPGTQYF. The CDR3 DNA sequence: TGTGCCAGCAGTCCCAGGGGCAACCCAGGTACGCAGTATTTT.